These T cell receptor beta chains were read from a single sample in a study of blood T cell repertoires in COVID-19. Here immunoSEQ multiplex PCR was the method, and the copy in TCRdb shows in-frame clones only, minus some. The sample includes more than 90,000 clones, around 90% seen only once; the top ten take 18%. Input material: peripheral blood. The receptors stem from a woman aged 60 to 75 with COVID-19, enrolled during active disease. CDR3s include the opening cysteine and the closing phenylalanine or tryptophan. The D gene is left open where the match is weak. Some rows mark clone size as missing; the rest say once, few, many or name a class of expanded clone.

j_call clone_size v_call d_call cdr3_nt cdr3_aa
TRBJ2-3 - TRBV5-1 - TGCGCCAGCAGCTCCCCCGTCGGGGAGAGAGATACGCAGTATTTT CASSSPVGERDTQYF
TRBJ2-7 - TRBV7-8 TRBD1 TGTGCCAGCAGCTTATTGGGACAGGGGGACTACGAGCAGTACTTC CASSLLGQGDYEQYF
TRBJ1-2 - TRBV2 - TGTGCCGGAGGGAGGGGGGCTTTAAACTATGGCTACACCTTC CAGGRGALNYGYTF
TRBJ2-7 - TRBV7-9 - TGTGCCAGCAGAAACAGGGATGGCGAGCAGTACTTC CASRNRDGEQYF
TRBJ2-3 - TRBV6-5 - TGTGCCAGCAGTACGACTCCGGGGGCAGATACGCAGTATTTT CASSTTPGADTQYF
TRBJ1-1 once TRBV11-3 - TGTGCCAGCAGCTACAGCATGAACACTGAAGCTTTCTTT CASSYSMNTEAFF
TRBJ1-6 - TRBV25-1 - TGTGCCAGCCGACTTTTAAATTCACCCCTCCACTTT CASRLLNSPLHF
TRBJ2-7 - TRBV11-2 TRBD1 TGTGCCAGCAGCTTAGTACACGGGACAGGGGTTCCCGAGCAGTACTTC CASSLVHGTGVPEQYF
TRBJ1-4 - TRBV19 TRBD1 TGTGCCAGTGGACAGGGGGCTCGTGAAAAACTGTTTTTT CASGQGAREKLFF
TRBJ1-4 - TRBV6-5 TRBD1 TGTGCCAGCAGTCCCCGGGACAGGGATGAAAAACTGTTTTTT CASSPRDRDEKLFF
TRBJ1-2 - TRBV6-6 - TGTGCCAGCAGTTCCCGGACAGTGAACTATGGCTACACCTTC CASSSRTVNYGYTF
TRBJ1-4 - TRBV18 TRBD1 TGTGCCAGCTCACCGGTCACAGGGGATCGGGAAAAACTGTTTTTT CASSPVTGDREKLFF
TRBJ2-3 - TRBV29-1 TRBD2 TGCAGCGTGAAGACTAGCCCATTGGCAGATACGCAGTATTTT CSVKTSPLADTQYF
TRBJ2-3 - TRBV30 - TGTGCCTGGAGTGTCAGGGGAGATACGCAGTATTTT CAWSVRGDTQYF
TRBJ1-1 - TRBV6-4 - TGTGCCAGCCCTCGCCCCTCGGGGGGACCCGTGAACACTGAAGCTTTCTTT CASPRPSGGPVNTEAFF
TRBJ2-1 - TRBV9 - TGTGCCAGCAGCGTTGAGCCCCTAGCCTATGAGCAGTTCTTC CASSVEPLAYEQFF
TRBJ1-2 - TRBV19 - TGTGCCAGTAGTATGGGAGGACGCTATGGCTACACCTTC CASSMGGRYGYTF
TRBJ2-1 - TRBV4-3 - TGCGCCAGCAGCCAAGGCGTTGAGGGCTCTGTGCAGTTCTTC CASSQGVEGSVQFF
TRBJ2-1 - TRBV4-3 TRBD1 TGCGCCAGCAGCCAAGACCCAATCGGGACAGGACGAGCCTACAATGAGCAGTTCTTC CASSQDPIGTGRAYNEQFF
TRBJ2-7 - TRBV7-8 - TGTGCCAGCAGCCGGAGCTCCTACGAGCAGTACTTC CASSRSSYEQYF
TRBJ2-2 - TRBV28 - TGTGCCAGCCGTCGCAGGGTCTCAGGGGTCCCCAACACCGGGGAGCTGTTTTTT CASRRRVSGVPNTGELFF
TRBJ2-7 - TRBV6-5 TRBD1 TGTGCCAGCAGTTACGGGACAGGGGCCTACGAGCAGTACTTC CASSYGTGAYEQYF
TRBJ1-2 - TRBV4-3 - TGCGCCAGCAGCCAGGGAAGGGTGCGCGGGGGCTACACCTTC CASSQGRVRGGYTF